The 25 T cell receptor beta chains listed next were all sequenced from one sample in a study of CD8 T cells in Susac syndrome. RNA in amounts of roughly 0.5 to 1 ug was reverse transcribed with random hexamers. TCRdb recomputed calls from the immunoSEQ multiplex PCR reads with MiXCR, one row per CDR3 protein. The sample lists around 280,000 distinct CDR3 sequences, approximately 90% seen once, with over 0.065% in the top ten. The specimen sequenced was CD4+ T cells from PBMCs. The receptors were sampled from a human donor with multiple sclerosis.

The chain uses TRBV6-6 and TRBJ2-3; TRBD1 agrees at 7 bases. The germline V gene has CDR1 MNHNY and CDR2 SVGAGI (reference sequence). The CDR3 contains 16 residues. The J segment lost 1 base and the V segment lost 5 bases, leaving 9 bases of the junction unmatched. CDR3 sequence (DNA): TGTGCCAGCAGTACTCCTAACAGGGGCGGCACAGATACGCAGTATTTT. This translates into CASSTPNRGGTDTQYF.

This chain uses TRBV24-1 with TRBJ2-2, with D tentatively TRBD1 (6 bases). The CDR3 contains 16 residues. Per the germline V gene, CDR1 is KGHDR and CDR2 is SFDVKD. The V and J ends lost 4 bases and 5 bases respectively, with 16 bases between them. CDR3 sequence reads: CATSDYDRLGTGELFF. CDR3 DNA sequence: TGTGCCACCAGTGACTACGACAGGCTCGGGACCGGGGAGCTGTTTTTT.

The V call is TRBV12-3 or TRBV12-4, the J call TRBJ1-2, with 8 bases identical to TRBD1. After removal of 8 bases from V and 4 bases from J, the junction contained 12 bases not matched to a gene. The CDR3 extends over 15 amino acids. The CDR3: CASGQDRGDPYGYTF. For the CDR3, the DNA is TGTGCCAGCGGACAAGACAGGGGCGACCCCTATGGCTACACCTTC.

This clonotype came up a few times. One end of the junction is discordant with germline, which a read error may explain. The DNA of the CDR3 is TGTGCTAGCAGCGAAGGGACTAGCGGATACAATGAGCAGTTCTTC. Translating it yields CASSEGTSGYNEQFF. This chain joins TRBV7-7 and TRBJ2-1, with TRBD2 matching over 11 bases. Germline V CDR1 and CDR2: SSHAT, FNYEAQ (reference sequence). CDR3 size: 15 residues. The full variable domain, completed using reference TRBV7-7 and TRBJ2-1, is GAGVSQSPRYKVTKRGQDVTLRCDPISSHATLYWYQQALGQGPEFLTYFNYEAQPDKSGLPSDRFSAERPEGSISTLTIQRTEQRDSAMYRCASSEGTSGYNEQFFGPGTRLTVL.

The rearrangement uses TRBV20-1 and TRBJ2-3; 7 nucleotides match TRBD2. This CDR3 comprises 15 residues. Germline-derived CDR1 and CDR2 are DFQATT and SNEGSKA (reference sequence). V dropped 6 bases and J dropped 2; count of bases not matched to a gene: 11. CDR3 nucleotide sequence: TGCAGTGCCATTCGCTCTAGCGGACTCACAGATACGCAGTATTTT. Protein: CSAIRSSGLTDTQYF.

The J gene is TRBJ1-2, the V gene TRBV27, with TRBD1 as a possible D gene (6 bases). V dropped 5 bases and J dropped 8 bases, with 21 bases sitting between them. Germline loops: CDR1 MNHEY, CDR2 SMNVEV (reference sequence). The CDR3 contains 15 residues. In DNA, the CDR3 is TGTGCCAGCAGTCTAAGCGGCAGAGTCGGGGGCGGCTACACCTTC. It encodes CASSLSGRVGGGYTF.

The genes are TRBV2 and TRBJ2-3, with a possible D match to TRBD2 (5 bases). The V end was cut by 7 bases, the J end by 0 bases, with 14 bases between. Looked up from germline, CDR1 is SNHLY and CDR2 is FYNNEI. The length of the CDR3 is 15 residues. The CDR3 DNA sequence: TGTGCCAGCACCCCACATGGCGGGAGCACAGATACGCAGTATTTT. Translating it yields CASTPHGGSTDTQYF. Complete variable domain (other parts from reference TRBV2 and TRBJ2-3): EPEVTQTPSHQVTQMGQEVILRCVPISNHLYFYWYRQILGQKVEFLVSFYNNEISEKSEIFDDQFSVERPDGSNFTLKIRSTKLEDSAMYFCASTPHGGSTDTQYFGPGTRLTVL.

The gene calls are TRBV5-1 and TRBJ2-2; perhaps TRBD2 as D (7 bases). The germline gives CDR1 SGHRS, CDR2 YFSETQ. V dropped 3 bases and J dropped 1 base, with 13 bases sitting between them. The CDR3 spans 16 residues. The DNA for the CDR3 is TGCGCCAGCAGCTGGAGGGGGGGTCAGAACACCGGGGAGCTGTTTTTT. Translating gives CASSWRGGQNTGELFF.

The J gene is TRBJ2-1, the V gene TRBV5-1, with D hard to call. V was pared by 0 bases and J by 8 bases, with 6 bases between. The CDR3 covers 12 residues. Germline lookup yields CDR1 SGHRS and CDR2 YFSETQ. The CDR3 region has the DNA TGCGCCAGCAGCTTGGAATCCTATGAGCAGTTCTTC. This translates into CASSLESYEQFF.

The chain recombines TRBV20-1 with TRBJ2-2, with D possibly being TRBD1 (5 bases). V was trimmed by 7 bases and J by 1 base, leaving 7 bases between them. Germline loops: CDR1 DFQATT, CDR2 SNEGSKA (reference sequence). CDR3 length: 12 amino acids. This CDR3 is CSGQGNTGELFF. The CDR3 nucleotides read TGCAGTGGTCAGGGGAACACCGGGGAGCTGTTTTTT.

V is TRBV4-1 and J is TRBJ2-7; TRBD1 matches 7 bases. V lost 2 bases to trimming and J lost 3 bases; unmatched junction nucleotides: 16. The CDR3 sequence is 18 residues long. Germline CDR1 reads MGHRA; CDR2 reads YSYEKL. The CDR3 coding sequence is TGCGCCAGCAGCCAATTAAATCTAGGGGGACAGAGGCGCTACGAGCAGTACTTC. It specifies CASSQLNLGGQRRYEQYF.

This sequence joins TRBV7-9 and TRBJ2-5; tentatively, D is TRBD2 (6 bases). The length of the CDR3 is 14 residues. Trimming shortened V by 2 bases and J by 3 bases, and 10 bases separated the two germline ends. Per germline, CDR1 SEHNR and CDR2 FQNEAQ (reference sequence). The CDR3 nucleotides read TGTGCCAGCAGCTTACTATTAGCGGAAGAGACCCAGTACTTC. It specifies CASSLLLAEETQYF.

The V and J genes are TRBV6-1 and TRBJ1-1; 9 bases are shared with TRBD1. CDR1 and CDR2 (germline): MNHNS, SASEGT. The ends lost 5 bases at V and 6 bases at J; junction bases unmatched: 19. The CDR3 has 18 residues. The CDR3 DNA reads as TGTGCCAGCAGTCGTCAAAGGAGGACAGGGGAACGGCGCGCTGAAGCTTTCTTT. This encodes CASSRQRRTGERRAEAFF.

V usage is TRBV2 and J usage is TRBJ2-3; 15 bases are shared with TRBD2. V trimming: 7 bases; J trimming: 6 bases; junction bases outside the gene matches: 11. The CDR3 is made up of 17 amino acids. Germline V gene data show CDR1 as SNHLY and CDR2 as FYNNEI. The CDR3 sequence is CASNKEGLAGGLDTQYF. The DNA of the CDR3 is TGTGCCAGCAACAAAGAGGGACTAGCGGGAGGTTTGGATACGCAGTATTTT.

The chain couples TRBV29-1 to TRBJ1-1, with D perhaps matching TRBD1 (5 bases). The V end lost 1 base, the J end lost 9 bases, and 15 bases lay between the germline ends. This CDR3 has 13 amino acids. Looked up from germline, CDR1 is SQVTM and CDR2 is ANQGSEA. This CDR3 is CSVEGGAGKKAFF. CDR3 nucleotide sequence: TGCAGCGTTGAAGGGGGCGCAGGAAAGAAAGCTTTCTTT.

This chain links TRBV5-6 with TRBJ1-6, with a weak D call TRBD1 (6 bases). CDR3 length: 17 amino acids. V was shortened by 3 bases and J by 0 bases, with 13 bases between the two germline ends. Germline values: CDR1 SGHDT, CDR2 YYEEEE. Written as DNA, the CDR3 is TGTGCCAGCAGCTCACAGGGACCTAGCTCCTATAATTCACCCCTCCACTTT. Protein: CASSSQGPSSYNSPLHF.

V usage is TRBV12-3 or TRBV12-4 and J usage is TRBJ2-7, with TRBD1 identical over 9 bases. V shed 6 bases and J 0 bases; nucleotides not matched to a gene: 3. This CDR3 has 14 amino acids. The CDR3 loop reads CASRGTGYSYEQYF. The CDR3 DNA follows: TGTGCCAGCAGGGGGACAGGGTACTCCTACGAGCAGTACTTC.

This chain uses TRBV24-1 with TRBJ1-1, with 8 bases identical to TRBD1. The CDR3 consists of 12 residues. The germline gives CDR1 KGHDR, CDR2 SFDVKD. V gave up 5 bases and J gave up 11 bases; unmatched junction bases: 6. The CDR3 region has the DNA TGTGCCACCAGTGGTCAGGGGGCGGACGCTTTCTTT. Translation: CATSGQGADAFF.

This chain links TRBV20-1 with TRBJ2-2; 12 positions match TRBD2. Trimming took 3 bases from V and 6 from J; bases not matched to a gene: 8. Germline V gene sequence: CDR1 DFQATT, CDR2 SNEGSKA (reference sequence). The CDR3 totals 16 residues. Here the CDR3 DNA reads TGCAGTGCTAGGGGACCCGGGACTAGCGGGTCCGGGGAGCTGTTTTTT. Translation: CSARGPGTSGSGELFF.

This rearrangement joins TRBV9 to TRBJ1-6, with a possible D match to TRBD1 (5 bases). CDR3 length equals 13 residues. The ends were cut back, 6 bases at V and 7 bases at J, with 11 bases in the middle. CDR1 is SGDLS, CDR2 YYNGEE, per germline. The CDR3 sequence: CASKRGQNSPLHF. In nucleotides, the CDR3 is TGTGCCAGCAAGCGGGGCCAAAATTCACCCCTCCACTTT.

This chain uses TRBV5-1 with TRBJ2-5; D perhaps matches TRBD1 (6 bases). Trimming pared 1 base from V and 5 bases from J, leaving 15 bases between. The CDR3 length is 15 residues. Germline V gene sequence: CDR1 SGHRS, CDR2 YFSETQ. CDR3 amino acids: CASSLRTGNEETQYF. The CDR3 DNA sequence: TGCGCCAGCAGCTTGCGAACAGGGAACGAGGAGACCCAGTACTTC.

The chain links TRBV29-1 to TRBJ2-3, with no clear D. CDR1 and CDR2 (germline): SQVTM, ANQGSEA. Trimming cost V 4 bases and J 2 bases, with 10 bases left between them. The CDR3 has 13 amino acids. CDR3 sequence (DNA): TGCAGCGTTGCTCCCAGGATCACAGATACGCAGTATTTT. It yields the protein CSVAPRITDTQYF.

The chain combines TRBV7-9 with TRBJ2-1; D not resolved. CDR3 length equals 16 residues. V was pared by 5 bases and J by 4 bases, with 18 bases between. CDR1 SEHNR and CDR2 FQNEAQ come from the germline V gene (reference sequence). The CDR3 spells CASSPDGVKSYNEQFF. The CDR3 DNA reads as TGTGCCAGCAGCCCTGACGGAGTAAAAAGTTACAATGAGCAGTTCTTC.

The V gene is TRBV20-1, the J gene TRBJ2-2; TRBD1 aligns across 10 bases. After removal of 3 bases from V and 6 bases from J, the junction contained 7 bases not matched to a gene. Germline V gene data show CDR1 as DFQATT and CDR2 as SNEGSKA (reference sequence). The CDR3 length is 15 residues. The CDR3 bases are TGCAGTGCTAGGGAGGGACAGGGGATCGCCGGGGAGCTGTTTTTT. Its translation is CSAREGQGIAGELFF.

The chain couples TRBV27 to TRBJ1-4, with 8 bases lining up with TRBD1. The germline CDR1 and CDR2 sequences are MNHEY and SMNVEV (reference sequence). CDR3 size: 15 residues. Trimming cost V 4 bases and J 5 bases; bases outside gene matches: 6. CDR3 nucleotides: TGTGCCAGCAGTTCCCGGGACAGGCACAATGAAAAACTGTTTTTT. Its translation: CASSSRDRHNEKLFF. Variable domain in full (rest from reference TRBV27 and TRBJ1-4): EAQVTQNPRYLITVTGKKLTVTCSQNMNHEYMSWYRQDPGLGLRQIYYSMNVEVTDKGDVPEGYKVSRKEKRNFPLILESPSPNQTSLYFCASSSRDRHNEKLFFGSGTQLSVL.